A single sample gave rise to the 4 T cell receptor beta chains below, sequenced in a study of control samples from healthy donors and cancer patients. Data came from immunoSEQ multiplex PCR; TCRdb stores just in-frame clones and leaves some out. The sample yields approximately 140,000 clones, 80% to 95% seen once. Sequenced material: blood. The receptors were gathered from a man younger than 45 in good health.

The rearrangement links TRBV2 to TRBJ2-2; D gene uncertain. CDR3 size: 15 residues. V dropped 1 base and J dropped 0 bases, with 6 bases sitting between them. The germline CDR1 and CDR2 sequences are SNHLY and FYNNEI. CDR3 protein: CASSEGAPNTGELFF. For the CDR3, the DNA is TGTGCCAGCAGTGAAGGGGCACCGAACACCGGGGAGCTGTTTTTT.

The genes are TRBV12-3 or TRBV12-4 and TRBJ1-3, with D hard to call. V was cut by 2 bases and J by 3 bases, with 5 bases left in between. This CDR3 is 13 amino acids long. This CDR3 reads CASSLHLGNTIYF. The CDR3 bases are TGTGCCAGCAGTTTACACCTTGGAAACACCATATATTTT.

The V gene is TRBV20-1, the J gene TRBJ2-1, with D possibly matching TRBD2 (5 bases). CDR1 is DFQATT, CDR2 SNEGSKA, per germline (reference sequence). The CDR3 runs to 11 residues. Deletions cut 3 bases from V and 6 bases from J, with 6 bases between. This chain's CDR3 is CSASRGNEQFF. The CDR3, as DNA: TGCAGTGCTAGCCGGGGCAATGAGCAGTTCTTC.

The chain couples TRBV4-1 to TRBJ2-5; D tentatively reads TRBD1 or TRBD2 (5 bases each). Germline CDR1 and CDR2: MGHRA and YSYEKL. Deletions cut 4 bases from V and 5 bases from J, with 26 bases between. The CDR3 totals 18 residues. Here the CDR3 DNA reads TGCGCCAGCAGCCCACTAGGGGCAACTGGAGTAGGTTTGGAGACCCAGTACTTC. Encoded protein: CASSPLGATGVGLETQYF.